This entry is about one T cell receptor beta chain. These data are taken from a study of monozygotic twins with inflammatory bowel disease. The CDR3 length is 14 residues. The germline CDR1 and CDR2 sequences are SEHNR and FQNEAQ (reference sequence). After re-calling the 5' RACE reads, TCRdb lists one entry per CDR3 protein, DNA absent. This table holds 400,000 to 500,000 distinct CDR3 sequences. The TCR originated in a human donor with ulcerative colitis or Crohn's disease, or a healthy co-twin of an affected twin (not recorded which). Sequenced input: blood. This sequence joins TRBV7-9 and TRBJ1-5. CDR3 sequence: CASSHPGEGQPQHF. The full variable domain, in which reference TRBV7-9 and TRBJ1-5 provide the parts outside the CDR3, is DTGVSQNPRHKITKRGQNVTFRCDPISEHNRLYWYRQTLGQGPEFLTYFQNEAQLEKSRLLSDRFSAERPKGSFSTLEIQRTEQGDSAMYLCASSHPGEGQPQHFGDGTRLSIL.